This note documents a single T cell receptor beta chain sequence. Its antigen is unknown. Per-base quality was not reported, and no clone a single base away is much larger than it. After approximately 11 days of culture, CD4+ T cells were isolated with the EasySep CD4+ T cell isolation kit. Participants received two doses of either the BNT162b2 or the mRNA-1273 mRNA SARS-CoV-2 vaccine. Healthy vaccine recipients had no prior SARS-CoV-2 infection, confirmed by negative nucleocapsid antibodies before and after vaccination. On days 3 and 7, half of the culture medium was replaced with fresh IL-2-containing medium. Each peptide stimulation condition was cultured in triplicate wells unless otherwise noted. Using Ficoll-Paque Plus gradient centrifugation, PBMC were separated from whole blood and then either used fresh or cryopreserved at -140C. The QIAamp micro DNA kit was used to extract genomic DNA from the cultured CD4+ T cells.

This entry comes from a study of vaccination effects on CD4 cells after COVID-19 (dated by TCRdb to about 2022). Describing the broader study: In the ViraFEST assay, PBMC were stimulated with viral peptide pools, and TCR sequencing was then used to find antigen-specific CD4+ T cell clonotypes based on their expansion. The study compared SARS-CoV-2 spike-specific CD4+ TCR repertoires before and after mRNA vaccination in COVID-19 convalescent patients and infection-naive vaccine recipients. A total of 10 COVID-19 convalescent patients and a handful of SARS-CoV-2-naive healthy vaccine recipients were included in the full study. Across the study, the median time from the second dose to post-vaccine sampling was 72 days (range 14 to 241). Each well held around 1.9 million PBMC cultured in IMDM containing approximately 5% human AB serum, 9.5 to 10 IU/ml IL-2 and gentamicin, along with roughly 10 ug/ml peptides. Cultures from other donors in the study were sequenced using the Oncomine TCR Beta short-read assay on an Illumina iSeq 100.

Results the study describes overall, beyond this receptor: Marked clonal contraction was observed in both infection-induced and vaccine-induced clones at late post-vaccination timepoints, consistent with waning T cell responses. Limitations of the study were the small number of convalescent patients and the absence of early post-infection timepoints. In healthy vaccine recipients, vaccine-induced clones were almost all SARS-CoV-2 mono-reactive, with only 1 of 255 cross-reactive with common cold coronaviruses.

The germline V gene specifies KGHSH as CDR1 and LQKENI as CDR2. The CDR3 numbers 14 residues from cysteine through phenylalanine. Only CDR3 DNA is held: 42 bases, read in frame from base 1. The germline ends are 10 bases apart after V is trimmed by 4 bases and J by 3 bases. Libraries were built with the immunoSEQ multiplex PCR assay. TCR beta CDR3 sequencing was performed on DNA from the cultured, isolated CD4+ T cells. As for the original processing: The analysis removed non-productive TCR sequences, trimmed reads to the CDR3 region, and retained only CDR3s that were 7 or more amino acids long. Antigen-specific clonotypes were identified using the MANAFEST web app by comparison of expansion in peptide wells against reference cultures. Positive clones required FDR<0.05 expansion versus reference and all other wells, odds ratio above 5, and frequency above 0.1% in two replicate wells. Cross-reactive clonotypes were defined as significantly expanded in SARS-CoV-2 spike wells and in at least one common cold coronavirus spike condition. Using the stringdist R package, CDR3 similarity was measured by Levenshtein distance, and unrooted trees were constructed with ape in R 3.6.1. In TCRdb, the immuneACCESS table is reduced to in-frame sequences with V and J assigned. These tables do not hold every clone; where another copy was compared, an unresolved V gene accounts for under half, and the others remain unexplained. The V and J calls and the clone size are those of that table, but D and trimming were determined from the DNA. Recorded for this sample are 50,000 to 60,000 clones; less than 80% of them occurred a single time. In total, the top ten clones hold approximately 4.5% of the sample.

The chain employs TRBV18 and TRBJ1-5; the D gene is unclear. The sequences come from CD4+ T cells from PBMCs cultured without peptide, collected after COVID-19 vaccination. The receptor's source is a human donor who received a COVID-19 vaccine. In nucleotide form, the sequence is TGTGCCAGCTCACACTCGGAGATCAATCAGCCCCAGCATTTT. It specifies CASSHSEINQPQHF. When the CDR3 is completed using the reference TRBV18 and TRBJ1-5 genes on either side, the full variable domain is NAGVMQNPRHLVRRRGQEARLRCSPMKGHSHVYWYRQLPEEGLKFMVYLQKENIIDESGMPKERFSAEFPKEGPSILRIQQVVRGDSAAYFCASSHSEINQPQHFGDGTRLSIL.